One T cell receptor beta chain is described in this entry. These data come from a study of cytomegalovirus exposure and HLA in healthy donors. There are 11 residues in the CDR3. Germline V lookup: CDR1 LGHNA, CDR2 YSLEER. Trimming stripped 5 bases from V and 3 bases from J, with 5 bases between. The PCR used 60 Vbeta and 13 Jbeta primers. This table comes from immunoSEQ multiplex PCR, and its TCRdb copy is limited to in-frame clones, with some not included. The sample has 120,000 or so clones, roughly 75% seen once. The chain uses TRBV4-3 and TRBJ2-7; D gene unclear. This sequence was found in a man aged 25-45 years in good health and CMV-seropositive. Input material: PBMCs. CDR3 bases: TGCGCCAGCAGCTCAAACTACGAGCAGTACTTC. Translating it yields CASSSNYEQYF.